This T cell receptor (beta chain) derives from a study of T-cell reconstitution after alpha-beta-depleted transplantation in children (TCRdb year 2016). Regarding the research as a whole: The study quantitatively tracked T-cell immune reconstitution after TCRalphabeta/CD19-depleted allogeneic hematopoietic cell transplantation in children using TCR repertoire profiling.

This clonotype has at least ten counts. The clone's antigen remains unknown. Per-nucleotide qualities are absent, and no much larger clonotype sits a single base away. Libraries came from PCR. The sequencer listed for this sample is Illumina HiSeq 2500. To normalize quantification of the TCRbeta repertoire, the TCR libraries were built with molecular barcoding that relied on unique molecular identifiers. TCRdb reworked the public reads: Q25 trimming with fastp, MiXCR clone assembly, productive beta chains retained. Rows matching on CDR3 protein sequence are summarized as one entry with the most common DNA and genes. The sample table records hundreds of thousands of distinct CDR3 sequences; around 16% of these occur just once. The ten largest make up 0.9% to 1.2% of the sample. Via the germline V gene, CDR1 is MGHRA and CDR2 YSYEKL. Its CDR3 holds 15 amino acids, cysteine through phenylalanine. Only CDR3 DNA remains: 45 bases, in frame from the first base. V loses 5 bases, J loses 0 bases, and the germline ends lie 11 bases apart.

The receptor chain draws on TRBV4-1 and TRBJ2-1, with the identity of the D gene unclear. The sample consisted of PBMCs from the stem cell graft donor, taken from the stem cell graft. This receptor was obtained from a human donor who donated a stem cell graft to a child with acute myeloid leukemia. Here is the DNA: TGCGCCAGCAGCTCCGGGTCAAGCTCCTACAATGAGCAGTTCTTC. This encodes CASSSGSSSYNEQFF.